This is a list of T cell receptor beta chains from one sample in a study of T cell repertoires in cytomegalovirus infection. TCRdb itself ran the reads through MiXCR, one entry per CDR3 protein. Of some 440,000 distinct CDR3 sequences listed, 30% to 40% are singletons. Source material: PBMCs. These receptors came from a human donor in good health (CMV status not recorded). Some clones in this sample may be carry-over from other donors' samples. The CDR3 runs from the conserved cysteine through the conserved F or W. D genes are given only for firm matches. Not every row has a clone size; where given, it reads once, few, many or a size class.

v_call	clone_size	j_call	d_call	cdr3_nt	cdr3_aa
TRBV15	-	TRBJ1-1	-	TGTGCCACCAGCCCCCAGGGCGGTGTTTTGGCTTTCTTT	CATSPQGGVLAFF
TRBV12-3/TRBV12-4	-	TRBJ1-5	-	TGTGCCAGCACCCTCGGATGGCAGCCCCAGCATTTT	CASTLGWQPQHF
TRBV27	-	TRBJ2-1	-	TGTGCCAGCAGTTTAGCTAGCCGTGCCTACAATGAGCAGTTCTTC	CASSLASRAYNEQFF
TRBV7-6	many	TRBJ1-2	-	TGTGCCAGCAGCTTAGCCGGGACGGAGGGCGTGAACTATGGCTACACCTTC	CASSLAGTEGVNYGYTF
TRBV7-9	few	TRBJ2-4	TRBD2	TGTGCCAGCAGCGGACTAGCGGGGGGGCCCGGAAACATTCAGTACTTC	CASSGLAGGPGNIQYF
TRBV4-3	-	TRBJ1-1	-	TGCGCCAGCAGCCAAGATCGAAGGGGGGGCACTGAAGCTTTCTTT	CASSQDRRGGTEAFF
TRBV6-5	few	TRBJ1-2	-	TGTGCCAGCAGTTACTTTGGGGTGTCTTTTAGAGGCTACACCTTC	CASSYFGVSFRGYTF
TRBV6-5	many	TRBJ2-4	TRBD1	TGTGCCAGCAGTTACTCGATGGGGACAGGAAACATTCAGTACTTC	CASSYSMGTGNIQYF
TRBV3-1	few	TRBJ2-2	-	TGTGCCAGCAGCCAGGCTACAGGGTTGGGCGAATCCGGGGAGCTGTTTTTT	CASSQATGLGESGELFF
TRBV5-5	-	TRBJ2-7	-	TGTGCCAGCAGCTCCGGACCGCACGAGCAGTACTTC	CASSSGPHEQYF
TRBV7-2	many	TRBJ1-1	TRBD1	TGTGCCAGCAGCTTAGCTGGTCCGGGGGCAGGGGGCACTGAAGCTTTCTTT	CASSLAGPGAGGTEAFF
TRBV5-5	-	TRBJ1-3	-	TGTGCCAGCAGCTTGGCTTGGACAGCCTCTGGAAACACCATATATTTT	CASSLAWTASGNTIYF
TRBV6-2/TRBV6-3	-	TRBJ2-6	-	TGTGCCACCCTGGACAGCAACTCTGGGGCCAACGTCCTGACTTTC	CATLDSNSGANVLTF
TRBV7-8	many	TRBJ2-4	-	TGTGCCAGCAGCTTAGCGGCTGGGTCCAAAAACATTCAGTACTTC	CASSLAAGSKNIQYF
TRBV29-1	-	TRBJ2-1	TRBD2	TGCAGCGTTGAAAACCCCGGGACTAGCGGGGGGGATGAGCAGTTCTTC	CSVENPGTSGGDEQFF